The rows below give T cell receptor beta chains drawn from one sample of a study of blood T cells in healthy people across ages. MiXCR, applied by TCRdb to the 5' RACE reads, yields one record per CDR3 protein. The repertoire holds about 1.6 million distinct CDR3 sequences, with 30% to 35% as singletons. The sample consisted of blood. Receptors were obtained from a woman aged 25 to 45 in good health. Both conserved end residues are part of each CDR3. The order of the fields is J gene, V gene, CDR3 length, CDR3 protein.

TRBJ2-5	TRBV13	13	CASSLRVKETQYF
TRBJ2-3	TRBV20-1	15	CSASPLGLSTDTQYF
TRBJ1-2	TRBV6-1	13	CASSNPRIDGYTF
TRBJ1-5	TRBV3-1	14	CASSYGVGNQPQHF
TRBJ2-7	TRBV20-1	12	CSARDEGFEQYF
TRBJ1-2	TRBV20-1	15	CSAWVQKGLNYGYTF
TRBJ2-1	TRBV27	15	CASSLALVAINEQFF
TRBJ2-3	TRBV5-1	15	CASSLEVVSTDTQYF
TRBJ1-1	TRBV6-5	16	CASIRWAGSQGTEAFF
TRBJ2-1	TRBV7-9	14	CASSSGHNYNEQFF
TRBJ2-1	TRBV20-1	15	CSAVAGPYSYNEQFF
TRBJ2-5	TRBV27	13	CASSLERGQAQYF
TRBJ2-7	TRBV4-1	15	CASSPGQGGPYEQYF
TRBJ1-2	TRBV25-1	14	CASSEARGAYGYTF
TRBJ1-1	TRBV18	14	CASSRRDGGTEAFF
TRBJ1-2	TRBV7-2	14	CASSLAQTGYGYTF
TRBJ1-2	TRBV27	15	CASSLTAGTLYGYTF
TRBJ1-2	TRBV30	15	CAWSGGTGGTYGYTF
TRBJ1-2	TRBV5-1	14	CASSLGQGTGGYTF
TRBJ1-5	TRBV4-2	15	CASSQDLQGDQPQHF
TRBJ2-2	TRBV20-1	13	CSVSPLNTGELFF
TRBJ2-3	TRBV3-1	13	CASSQDGGQLQYF
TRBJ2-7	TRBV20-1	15	CSARSGGTHSYEQYF
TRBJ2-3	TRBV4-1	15	CVSSQAGAGTDTQYF
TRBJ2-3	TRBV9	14	CASSVEAFSDTQYF
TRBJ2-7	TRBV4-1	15	CASSQERQGPHEQYF
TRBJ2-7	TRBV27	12	CASRDNPYEQYF
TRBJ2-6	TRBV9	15	CASSGGYSGANVLTF
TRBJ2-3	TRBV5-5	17	CASSLRDPKRSTDTQYF
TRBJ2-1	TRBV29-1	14	CSAATSGAPNEQFF
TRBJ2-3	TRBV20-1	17	CSARSPGAGESTDTQYF
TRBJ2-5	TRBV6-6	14	CASTRQGPQETQYF
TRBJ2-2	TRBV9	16	CASSRVSGAITGELFF
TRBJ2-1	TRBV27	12	CASRGAGNEQFF
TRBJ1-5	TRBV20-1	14	CSARVGQGNQPQHF
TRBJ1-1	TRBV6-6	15	CASSNSDSYAPEAFF
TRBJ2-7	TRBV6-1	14	CASTPITKAYEQYF
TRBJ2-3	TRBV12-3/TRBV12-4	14	CASRTAVSTDTQYF
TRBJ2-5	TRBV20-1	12	CSAAGAGETQYF
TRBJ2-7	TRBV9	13	CASSVGTAGEQYF
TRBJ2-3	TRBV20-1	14	CSARVISVTDTQYF
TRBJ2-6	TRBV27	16	CASSFLATSGANVLTF
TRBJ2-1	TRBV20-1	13	CSASMGVYNEQFF
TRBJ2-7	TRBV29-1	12	CSVVRDSYEQYF
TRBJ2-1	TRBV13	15	CAGSLLAGPTNEQFF
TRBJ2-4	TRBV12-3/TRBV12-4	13	CASSLTGINIQYF
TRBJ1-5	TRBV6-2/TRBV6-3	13	CASSQQINQPQHF
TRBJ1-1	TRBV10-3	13	CAISEVRGTEAFF
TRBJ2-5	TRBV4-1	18	CASSQDNPTSGRGETQYF
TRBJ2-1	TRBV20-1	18	CSARDVHIVKSSYNEQFF
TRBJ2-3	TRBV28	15	CASSLGRPGIDTQYF
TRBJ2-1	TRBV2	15	CASSNLAGVINEQFF
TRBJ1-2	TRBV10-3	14	CAISSGTGIYGYTF
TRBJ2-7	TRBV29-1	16	CSVENLGGQSSYEQYF
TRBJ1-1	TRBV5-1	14	CASSLGFGGTEAFF
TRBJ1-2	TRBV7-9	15	CASSLTQGDNYGYTF
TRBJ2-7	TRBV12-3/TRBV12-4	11	CASMGSYEQYF
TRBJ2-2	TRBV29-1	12	CSARTNTGELFF
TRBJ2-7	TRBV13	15	CASSSEAGSPYEQYF